Listed below are T cell receptor beta chains from one sample, sequenced in a study of identical twins. TCRdb re-analysed the 5' RACE reads in MiXCR, keeping a single row per CDR3 protein. This sample yields 450,000 to 600,000 distinct CDR3 sequences, of which 20% to 25% are seen a single time; around 0.48% belongs to the top ten. These records were also assigned to another study, of yellow fever vaccine responses in identical twins.

The material sequenced was CD4+ T cells sorted from blood. Receptors were obtained from a woman younger than 30 in good health. The CDR3 runs from the conserved cysteine through the conserved F or W. D genes are given only for firm matches. Expanded clones get a size class; other rows say once, few or many, or leave the size out.

j_gene	d_gene	abundance	v_gene	CDR3aa	CDR3nt
TRBJ1-1	-	-	TRBV7-9	CASSLRTLRGSGTEAFF	TGTGCCAGCAGCTTAAGGACACTCCGGGGGTCGGGTACTGAAGCTTTCTTT
TRBJ2-5	TRBD1	-	TRBV4-1	CASSHSWTGGSETQYF	TGCGCCAGCAGCCATTCTTGGACAGGGGGGAGTGAGACCCAGTACTTC
TRBJ2-1	TRBD2	-	TRBV29-1	CSVPSGGDNEQFF	TGCAGCGTCCCGAGCGGGGGAGACAATGAGCAGTTCTTC
TRBJ1-1	TRBD1	few	TRBV2	CASTGQGYTEAFF	TGTGCCAGCACTGGACAGGGATACACTGAAGCTTTCTTT
TRBJ2-5	-	-	TRBV12-3/TRBV12-4	CASSLVLGARPQETQYF	TGTGCCAGCAGTTTAGTCTTAGGGGCCCGGCCTCAAGAGACCCAGTACTTC
TRBJ2-1	-	few	TRBV18	CASFNGKGDSNEQFF	TGTGCCAGCTTCAACGGGAAGGGTGATAGTAATGAGCAGTTCTTC
TRBJ2-3	TRBD2	few	TRBV12-3/TRBV12-4	CASSPRGLAGTDTQYF	TGTGCCAGCAGCCCAAGGGGACTAGCGGGCACAGATACGCAGTATTTT
TRBJ2-4	-	-	TRBV10-3	CAISESTPGAGDIQYF	TGTGCCATCAGTGAGTCGACCCCAGGGGCAGGGGACATTCAGTACTTC
TRBJ2-7	TRBD1	-	TRBV10-3	CATARDRGYEQYF	TGTGCCACCGCCCGGGACAGGGGGTACGAGCAGTACTTC
TRBJ2-2	TRBD1	-	TRBV6-4	CASSTGQGALGELFF	TGTGCCAGCAGTACCGGGCAGGGGGCTCTCGGGGAGCTGTTTTTT
TRBJ2-2	-	-	TRBV10-2	CASSEHNTGELFF	TGCGCCAGCAGTGAACATAACACCGGGGAGCTGTTTTTT
TRBJ2-1	-	-	TRBV7-9	CASSSRDSSVEQFF	TGTGCCAGCAGCTCCCGGGACTCCTCCGTGGAGCAGTTCTTC
TRBJ2-5	-	-	TRBV6-1	CASRTTRQRREETQYF	TGTGCCAGCAGAACCACCCGACAGCGAAGGGAAGAGACCCAGTACTTC
TRBJ2-3	-	many	TRBV12-3/TRBV12-4	CATVPMTAWSTDTQYF	TGTGCCACCGTTCCCATGACCGCCTGGAGCACAGATACGCAGTATTTT
TRBJ2-1	TRBD1	-	TRBV20-1	CSAPDGQGSTYNEQFF	TGCAGTGCGCCCGACGGACAGGGATCAACCTACAATGAGCAGTTCTTC
TRBJ2-1	-	-	TRBV20-1	CSASGAGPNNEQFF	TGCAGTGCTAGTGGTGCGGGACCTAACAATGAGCAGTTCTTC
TRBJ1-5	-	-	TRBV6-1	CASSTGHNQPQHF	TGTGCCAGCAGTACAGGCCATAATCAGCCCCAGCATTTT